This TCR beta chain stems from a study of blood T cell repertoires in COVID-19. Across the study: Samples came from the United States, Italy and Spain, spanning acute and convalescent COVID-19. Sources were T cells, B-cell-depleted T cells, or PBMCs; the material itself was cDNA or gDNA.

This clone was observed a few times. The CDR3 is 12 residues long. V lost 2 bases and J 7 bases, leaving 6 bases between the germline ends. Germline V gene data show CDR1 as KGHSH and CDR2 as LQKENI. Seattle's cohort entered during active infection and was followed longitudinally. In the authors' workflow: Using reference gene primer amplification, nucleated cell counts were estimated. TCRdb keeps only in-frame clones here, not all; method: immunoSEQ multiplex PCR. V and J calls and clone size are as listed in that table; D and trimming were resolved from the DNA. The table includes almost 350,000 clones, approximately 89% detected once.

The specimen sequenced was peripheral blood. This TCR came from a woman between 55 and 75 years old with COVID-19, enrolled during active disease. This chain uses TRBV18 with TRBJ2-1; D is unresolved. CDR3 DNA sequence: TGTGCCAGCTCACCAGGGCCGAATGAGCAGTTCTTC. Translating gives CASSPGPNEQFF.